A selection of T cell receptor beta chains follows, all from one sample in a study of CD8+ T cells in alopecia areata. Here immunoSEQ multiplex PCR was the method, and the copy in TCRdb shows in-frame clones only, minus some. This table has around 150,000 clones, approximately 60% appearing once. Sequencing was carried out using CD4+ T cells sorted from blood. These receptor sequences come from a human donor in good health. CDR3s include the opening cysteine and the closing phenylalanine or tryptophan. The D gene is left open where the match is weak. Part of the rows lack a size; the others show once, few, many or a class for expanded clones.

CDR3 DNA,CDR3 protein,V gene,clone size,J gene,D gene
TGTGCCAGCAGTGAATTCGTACCCCAGCATTTT,CASSEFVPQHF,TRBV6-1,-,TRBJ1-5,-
TGCGCCAGCAGCTTGGAGACAGATGGGCAGCCCCAGCATTTT,CASSLETDGQPQHF,TRBV5-1,few,TRBJ1-5,-
TGCGCCAGCAGCTCCGGGACAGGGGAATCCGAGACCCAGTACTTC,CASSSGTGESETQYF,TRBV5-1,-,TRBJ2-5,TRBD1
TGCAGCGTTGCCCGTCGTCTAGCGGGAGAAGAGACCCAGTACTTC,CSVARRLAGEETQYF,TRBV29-1,-,TRBJ2-5,TRBD2
TGTGCCAGCAATGGACAGCGTGAGCAGTTCTTC,CASNGQREQFF,TRBV28,-,TRBJ2-1,-
TGTGCCAGCAGCTTGGCCGGGCGGACCCAGTACTTC,CASSLAGRTQYF,TRBV11-2,-,TRBJ2-5,-
TGTGCCACCAGCCCGGGACAGGGGGCGTTTAGTCCAGATACGCAGTATTTT,CATSPGQGAFSPDTQYF,TRBV15,-,TRBJ2-3,TRBD1
TGTGCCAGCACCTGGGGAGACAGGGGGCAGTTCTTC,CASTWGDRGQFF,TRBV5-6,-,TRBJ2-1,TRBD1
TGTGCCAGCAGTGAAGCGCCTAGCGGGTACAATGAGCAGTTCTTC,CASSEAPSGYNEQFF,TRBV6-1,few,TRBJ2-1,TRBD2
TGTGCCAGCAGCTTCGGTCCGGCCACAGATACGCAGTATTTT,CASSFGPATDTQYF,TRBV5-4,-,TRBJ2-3,-
TGTGCCACCAGCAGAGTGGGGGCCCTCCCATCCACAGATACGCAGTATTTT,CATSRVGALPSTDTQYF,TRBV15,-,TRBJ2-3,-
TGTGCCAGCAGCCACAAGGGAGGCTCCTACAATGAGCAGTTCTTC,CASSHKGGSYNEQFF,TRBV14,once,TRBJ2-1,-
TGTGCCAGCAGCTTCTCCTTGGGACAGACCTACGAGCAGTACTTC,CASSFSLGQTYEQYF,TRBV11-2,-,TRBJ2-7,TRBD1
TGCAGCGTTCGTGAAAGGGCCGCCGGGGAGCTGTTTTTT,CSVRERAAGELFF,TRBV29-1,-,TRBJ2-2,-
TGTGCCAGCAGCTTGGAACAGGGGGGGTCCTACGAGCAGTACTTC,CASSLEQGGSYEQYF,TRBV5-4,-,TRBJ2-7,-
TGTGCCAGCAGCGTAGAGGGGGTTTCTGGAAACACCATATATTTT,CASSVEGVSGNTIYF,TRBV9,-,TRBJ1-3,-
TGTGCCAGCAGACCCCTGGCCGGGGGGCTGGGAGAGACCCAGTACTTC,CASRPLAGGLGETQYF,TRBV2,-,TRBJ2-5,-
TGTGCCAGCAGCTTAGAGTCTAGGTGGCCCCACACCGGGGAGCTGTTTTTT,CASSLESRWPHTGELFF,TRBV11-3,-,TRBJ2-2,-
TGTGCCAGCGGGAGGCGTTCCTACAATGAGCAGTTCTTC,CASGRRSYNEQFF,TRBV9,-,TRBJ2-1,-
TGTGCCAGTGGAGACATAGCCAAAAACATTCAGTACTTC,CASGDIAKNIQYF,TRBV19,few,TRBJ2-4,-
TGTGCCAGCAGTTTCACGGCTAACACAGATACGCAGTATTTT,CASSFTANTDTQYF,TRBV27,-,TRBJ2-3,-
TGTGCCAGCAGCCTCCACGGAGATACGCAGTATTTT,CASSLHGDTQYF,TRBV7-9,-,TRBJ2-3,-
TGCAGCGTTGTGGGGGTGGATTGGTCACCCTCCTACAATGAGCAGTTCTTC,CSVVGVDWSPSYNEQFF,TRBV29-1,few,TRBJ2-1,-
TGTGCCAGCAGTTTATACGCGGGAAACACAGATACGCAGTATTTT,CASSLYAGNTDTQYF,TRBV28,few,TRBJ2-3,-
TGCAGTGCCGAAGAGACCCAGTACTTC,CSAEETQYF,TRBV20-1,-,TRBJ2-5,-
TGCAGCGTGGCAGGGTACGGTCACGAGCAGTACTTC,CSVAGYGHEQYF,TRBV29-1,-,TRBJ2-7,-
TGCGCCAGCAGCGGCGGGACACCCTCTGGCGAGCAGTACTTC,CASSGGTPSGEQYF,TRBV5-1,-,TRBJ2-7,-
TGTGCCATCAGTGAGGACCGGGACAGAACCTACAATGAGCAGTTCTTC,CAISEDRDRTYNEQFF,TRBV10-3,few,TRBJ2-1,TRBD1
TGTGCCAGCAGATGGACTAGAAGCACAGATACGCAGTATTTT,CASRWTRSTDTQYF,TRBV28,-,TRBJ2-3,TRBD2
TGTGCCAGCAGTTTATCGGGACTAGATTACAATGAGCAGTTCTTC,CASSLSGLDYNEQFF,TRBV28,-,TRBJ2-1,TRBD2
TGTGCCAGCAGCCCTGGGGGGGGAATCCTAGCCTACGAGCAGTACTTC,CASSPGGGILAYEQYF,TRBV28,-,TRBJ2-7,TRBD2
TGCGCCAGCAGCGTAGGGCTCCGGGGAGGGCCCTTCGGGGAGCAGTACTTC,CASSVGLRGGPFGEQYF,TRBV5-1,-,TRBJ2-7,TRBD2
TGTGCCAGCAGCTCCCCCGGAGTCTCCTACAATGAGCAGTTCTTC,CASSSPGVSYNEQFF,TRBV5-4,-,TRBJ2-1,-
TGCAGAGCCGCACAAAAAAACATTCAGTACTTC,CRAAQKNIQYF,TRBV29-1,-,TRBJ2-4,-
TGTGCCAGCAGTTTCTACGAAAAACTGTTTTTT,CASSFYEKLFF,TRBV6-6,few,TRBJ1-4,-
TGTGCCAGCAGTCCGCAGCTTAACTATGGCTACACCTTC,CASSPQLNYGYTF,TRBV28,-,TRBJ1-2,-
TGCAGCGTTGTGGCGCGGACAAACACCGGGGAGCTGTTTTTT,CSVVARTNTGELFF,TRBV29-1,-,TRBJ2-2,-
TGCGCCAGCAGTCAATCAGGAGGGACAAACCAGGGGCTCACCTACGAGCAGTACTTC,CASSQSGGTNQGLTYEQYF,TRBV23-1,-,TRBJ2-7,-
TGTGCCTGGAGTGTAGCCCTCTTAGATCAGCCCCAGCATTTT,CAWSVALLDQPQHF,TRBV30,-,TRBJ1-5,-
TGTGCCAGCAGCGACCGGAGTAGGGGAGATACGCAGTATTTT,CASSDRSRGDTQYF,TRBV7-2,-,TRBJ2-3,-
TGCGCCAGCAGCTTACTAGCGGGAGTCTCGGGCGATGAGCAGTTCTTC,CASSLLAGVSGDEQFF,TRBV5-1,few,TRBJ2-1,TRBD2
TGCAGCGTTCGGGGACACCATTCCTACGAGCAGTACTTC,CSVRGHHSYEQYF,TRBV29-1,-,TRBJ2-7,-